The subject of this entry is one T cell receptor (beta chain). Its antigen is unidentified. The data were produced by immunoSEQ multiplex PCR, yet TCRdb's version contains in-frame clones alone and is incomplete. The table has more than 95,000 clones, roughly 79% seen once. This sample is part of a study of glioma-infiltrating T cells after dendritic cell vaccination. About the study: The vaccine used monocyte-derived dendritic cells pulsed overnight with autologous tumor lysate.

Findings and caveats of the study: Few patients contributed both blood and tumor specimens. Patients with more pretreatment TILs had longer time to progression and survival. Higher TCR clonality did not directly relate to longer survival.

CDR3 size: 12 residues. Trimming at V came to 1 base and at J to 12 bases, leaving 4 bases not matched to a gene. Germline V gives CDR1 MGHDK, CDR2 SYGVNS. This chain uses TRBV25-1 with TRBJ2-7, with 9 bases lining up with TRBD1. The sample in question was blood, obtained before dendritic cell vaccination. The receptor was derived from a human donor with glioblastoma. The CDR3 here is CASSELGTGLYF. CDR3 DNA sequence: TGTGCCAGCAGTGAATTAGGGACAGGGCTGTACTTC.